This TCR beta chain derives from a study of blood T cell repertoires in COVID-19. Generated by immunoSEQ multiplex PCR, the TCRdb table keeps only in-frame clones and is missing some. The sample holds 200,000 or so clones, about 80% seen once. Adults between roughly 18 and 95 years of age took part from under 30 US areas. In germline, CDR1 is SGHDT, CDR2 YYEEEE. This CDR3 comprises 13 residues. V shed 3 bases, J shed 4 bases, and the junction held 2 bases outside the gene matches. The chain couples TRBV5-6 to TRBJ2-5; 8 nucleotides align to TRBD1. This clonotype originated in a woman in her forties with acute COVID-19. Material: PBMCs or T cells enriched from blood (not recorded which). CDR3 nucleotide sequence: TGTGCCAGCAGCTGGACAGGGAGAGAGACCCAGTACTTC. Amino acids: CASSWTGRETQYF.